This T cell receptor (beta chain) was retrieved from a study of T cells in localized non-small cell lung cancer. In its sample, this clone was seen once. Its antigen is unidentified. General observations from the study: Uninvolved neighboring lung showed the greatest T cell clonality, exceeding tumor.

Clones were read by immunoSEQ multiplex PCR, and TCRdb kept only the in-frame ones, dropping some. The sample includes 20,000 to 30,000 clones, 65% to 90% seen only once; the top ten take 13% to 15%. The sample in question was peripheral blood, obtained before any cancer treatment. The TCR sequence derives from an older female donor with stage I lung adenocarcinoma.

The CDR3 here is CATSGGPYEQYF. CDR3 coding DNA: TGTGCCACCAGTGGGGGCCCCTACGAGCAGTACTTC. The chain uses TRBV15 and TRBJ2-7; D is possibly TRBD1 (6 bases). V was clipped by 6 bases and J by 2 bases, with 8 bases between them. In germline, CDR1 is LNHNV, CDR2 YYDKDF (reference sequence). This CDR3 comprises 12 residues.